This entry describes one T cell receptor (beta chain). The antigen is not known. The CDR3 contains 14 residues. The junction had 5 bases not matched to a gene; V was cut back by 4 bases and J by 5 bases. Germline values: CDR1 KGHSH, CDR2 LQKENI. CD4+ cells were split into CD45RA+ naive and CD45RA-negative memory subsets. Clones were read by immunoSEQ multiplex PCR, and TCRdb kept only the in-frame ones, dropping some. Of 950,000 to 1,100,000 clones in the sample, roughly 80% were seen once. This sample stems from a study of shared clonotypes between healthy human individuals. Study-level points and caveats: Sharing across four donors was seen in roughly 5% of naive CD4 clonotypes. Rarefaction demonstrated incomplete sorted-subset sequencing despite large depth.

The clonotype was recovered from a man younger than 35 in good health. The gene calls are TRBV18 and TRBJ1-1; 9 nucleotides line up with TRBD1. The sample consisted of memory CD4+ T cells sorted from blood. Noted subset: CD45RA-negative fraction. The CDR3 DNA is TGTGCCAGCTCACTAAACAGGGGGCTAACTGAAGCTTTCTTT. This sequence encodes CASSLNRGLTEAFF.